Presented here are 7 T cell receptor beta chains from one specimen sequenced in a study of T-cell reconstitution after alpha-beta-depleted transplantation in children. This sample's TCRbeta library carried unique molecular identifier barcodes. TCRdb processed the PCR reads anew with MiXCR; each CDR3 protein has one entry. Here the sample spans approximately 3,800 distinct CDR3 sequences, about 9.3% being singletons. The sequenced sample was PBMCs, mostly from graft donor cells, obtained 180 days after TCRalphabeta/CD19-depleted stem cell transplant. The receptor set was obtained from a male patient aged 2-15 years who had a stem cell transplant for acute lymphoblastic leukemia, so the T cells may come from the graft donor.

The rearrangement uses TRBV18 and TRBJ2-5; 8 nucleotides agree with TRBD1. Germline V gene lookup returns CDR1 KGHSH and CDR2 LQKENI. Trimming at V came to 3 bases and at J to 4 bases, leaving 1 base not matched to a gene. The CDR3 contains 13 residues. The CDR3 is CASSPGQGETQYF. The DNA for the CDR3 is TGTGCCAGCTCACCCGGACAGGGAGAGACCCAGTACTTC.

In its sample, this clonotype was seen many times. The chain carries TRBV19 and TRBJ1-4, with TRBD1 as a possible D gene (5 bases). CDR1 is LNHDA, CDR2 SQIVND, per germline (reference sequence). V lost 6 bases and J 3 bases, leaving 14 bases between the germline ends. The CDR3 has 15 amino acids. Here the CDR3 DNA reads TGTGCCAGTAGAATGAAAGGGGCTCCTAATGAAAAACTGTTTTTT. Translated, it gives CASRMKGAPNEKLFF.

This clonotype occurred many times. This sequence joins TRBV10-3 and TRBJ2-3; 10 bases are a match to TRBD2. J was trimmed by 7 bases and V by 7 bases; bases with no gene match: 5. Germline V gene data show CDR1 as ENHRY and CDR2 as SYGVKD. This CDR3 is built from 13 residues. The CDR3 here is CAIKLAGINTQYF. CDR3 nucleotides: TGTGCCATCAAACTAGCGGGGATCAATACGCAGTATTTT.

This clonotype was counted many times. V and J are TRBV24-1 and TRBJ2-5; D possibly matches TRBD1 or TRBD2 (5 bases each). Trimming removed 3 bases at V and 2 bases at J, with 15 bases between. The CDR3 runs to 16 residues. Germline V gene sequence: CDR1 KGHDR, CDR2 SFDVKD. CDR3 sequence (DNA): TGTGCCACCAGTGATCCTCGTCGGGGCCCTCAAGAGACCCAGTACTTC. The encoded protein is CATSDPRRGPQETQYF.

By share of the sample, this clonotype is medium-sized. The chain uses TRBV5-4 and TRBJ2-1, with TRBD2 identical over 9 bases. CDR3 length: 17 residues. Germline assignment: CDR1 SGHNT and CDR2 YYREEE (reference sequence). Trimming cost V 2 bases and J 5 bases; bases outside gene matches: 11. This CDR3 is CASSFGGRASINNEQFF. CDR3 sequence (DNA): TGTGCCAGCAGCTTTGGCGGGAGGGCCTCGATTAACAATGAGCAGTTCTTC.

This clonotype was observed a few times. This chain uses TRBV11-3 with TRBJ2-2; the D gene is possibly TRBD1 (5 bases). V was trimmed by 8 bases and J by 6 bases, leaving 13 bases between them. The germline V gene has CDR1 SGHNT and CDR2 YENEEA. The CDR3 spans 13 residues. The CDR3 DNA sequence: TGTGCCAGCTTGGGCAGGGCATCCGGGGAGCTGTTTTTT. This encodes CASLGRASGELFF.

By its share, this clonotype is large. This sequence joins TRBV4-2 and TRBJ2-2, with 7 bases lining up with TRBD1. Looked up from germline, CDR1 is LGHNA and CDR2 is YNFKEQ. V dropped 0 bases and J dropped 1; count of bases not matched to a gene: 11. CDR3 length: 19 residues. The chain's CDR3 is CASSQEGWGSGGNTGELFF. The CDR3 nucleotides are TGTGCCAGCAGCCAAGAAGGTTGGGGATCAGGGGGGAACACCGGGGAGCTGTTTTTT.